This TCR beta chain was observed in a study of blood T cell repertoires in COVID-19. Study information: Whether acute or convalescent, the COVID-19 samples came from the United States, Italy and Spain.

Per the original data handling: Amplifying reference gene primers gave estimates of nucleated cell counts. Clones were sequenced by immunoSEQ multiplex PCR, and TCRdb holds only the in-frame ones, with some missing. Clone size and V and J calls were adopted from that table, with D and trimming inferred from the DNA. Seen here are over 120,000 clones, 78% observed once, and the top ten hold more than 5%. With V trimmed by 6 bases and J by 6 bases, 6 bases remained unmatched. CDR1 and CDR2 (germline): LNHDA, SQIVND (reference sequence). The CDR3 sequence is 14 residues long. The chain joins TRBV19 to TRBJ1-5, with 9 bases fitting TRBD1. This clonotype originated in a woman aged 45-65 years who had recovered from COVID-19. The sequencing input was PBMCs or T cells enriched from blood (not recorded which). The CDR3 DNA sequence: TGTGCCAGTAGGGGACAGGGTTTGGGTCAGCCCCAGCATTTT. This codes for CASRGQGLGQPQHF.